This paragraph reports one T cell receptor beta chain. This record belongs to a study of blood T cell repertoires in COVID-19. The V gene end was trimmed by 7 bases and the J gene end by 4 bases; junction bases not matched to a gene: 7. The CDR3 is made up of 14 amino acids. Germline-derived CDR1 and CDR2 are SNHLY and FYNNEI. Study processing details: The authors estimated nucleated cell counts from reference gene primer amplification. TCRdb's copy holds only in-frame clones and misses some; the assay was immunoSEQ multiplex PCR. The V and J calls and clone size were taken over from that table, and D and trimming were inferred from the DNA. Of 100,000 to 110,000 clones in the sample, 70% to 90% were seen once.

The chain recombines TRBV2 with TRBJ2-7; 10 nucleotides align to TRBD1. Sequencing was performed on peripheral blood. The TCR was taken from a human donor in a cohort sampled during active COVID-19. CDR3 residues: CASNPQGQGYEQYF. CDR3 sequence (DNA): TGTGCCAGCAATCCCCAGGGACAGGGGTACGAGCAGTACTTC.